The 24 T cell receptor beta chains listed next were all sequenced from one sample in a study of blood T cell repertoires in COVID-19. Sequencing was performed with immunoSEQ multiplex PCR; in TCRdb, only in-frame clones are kept and a portion is missing. The sample lists around 140,000 clones, 70% to 90% seen once, with 1.5% to 2% in the top ten. The specimen was peripheral blood. The receptors shown here come from a man between 65 and 80 years old with acute or convalescent COVID-19.

This clone was observed once. This chain uses TRBV10-2 with TRBJ1-1, with a weak D call TRBD1 (5 bases). Germline CDR1 is WSHSY and CDR2 is SAAADI. The CDR3 extends over 14 amino acids. V shed 7 bases and J shed 1 base, with 13 bases lying between them. This CDR3 is CASTDGGPNTEAFF. CDR3 in DNA: TGCGCCAGCACGGACGGGGGACCGAACACTGAAGCTTTCTTT.

V gene TRBV9 combines with J gene TRBJ2-3; D unclear. Deletions cut 1 base from V and 3 bases from J, with 9 bases between. Germline CDR1 is SGDLS and CDR2 is YYNGEE. The CDR3 contains 14 residues. The CDR3 coding sequence is TGTGCCAGCAGCGTAAACTCGGTAACAGATACGCAGTATTTT. Its translation is CASSVNSVTDTQYF.

The J gene is TRBJ1-1, the V gene TRBV6-5; the match to TRBD1 covers 8 bases. The CDR3 loop spans 14 amino acids. The germline V gene has CDR1 MNHEY and CDR2 SVGAGI. The junction had 9 bases not matched to a gene; V was cut back by 5 bases and J by 7 bases. CDR3 nucleotides: TGTGCCAGCAGTCGACAGACAGGGGTTGGTGAAGCTTTCTTT. Translation gives CASSRQTGVGEAFF.

This chain joins TRBV25-1 and TRBJ1-2, with 7 positions matching TRBD1. CDR1 is MGHDK and CDR2 is SYGVNS in the germline V gene. CDR3 length: 13 amino acids. V was clipped by 1 base and J by 8 bases; unmatched bases: 4. The DNA of the CDR3 is TGTGCCAGCAGTGAATGGGGACAGTCCGGCTACACCTTC. It encodes CASSEWGQSGYTF.

The chain links TRBV19 to TRBJ2-3; 10 positions match TRBD2. The germline gives CDR1 LNHDA, CDR2 SQIVND (reference sequence). Unmatched junction bases numbered 6, after V lost 6 bases and J lost 3 bases. The CDR3 is made up of 15 amino acids. CDR3: CASSRAGGETDTQYF. The CDR3 nucleotides are TGTGCCAGTAGCAGAGCGGGGGGGGAGACAGATACGCAGTATTTT.

The chain uses TRBV30 and TRBJ2-2, with TRBD2 matching 9 bases. There are 14 residues in the CDR3. CDR1 is GTSNPN and CDR2 is SVGIG in the germline V gene (reference sequence). V lost 4 bases to trimming and J lost 1 base; unmatched junction nucleotides: 1. CDR3 bases: TGTGCCTGGAAACTAGCGGGGAACACCGGGGAGCTGTTTTTT. Translation gives CAWKLAGNTGELFF.

The chain links TRBV5-5 to TRBJ2-1; TRBD2 agrees at 11 bases. Germline lookup yields CDR1 SGHKS and CDR2 YYEKEE (reference sequence). V lost 3 bases to trimming and J lost 4 bases; unmatched junction nucleotides: 3. This CDR3 is 15 amino acids long. The CDR3 DNA reads TGTGCCAGCAGCTACACTAGCGGGGGTTACAATGAGCAGTTCTTC. This encodes CASSYTSGGYNEQFF. Variable domain in full (rest from reference TRBV5-5 and TRBJ2-1): DAGVTQSPTHLIKTRGQQVTLRCSPISGHKSVSWYQQVLGQGPQFIFQYYEKEERGRGNFPDRFSARQFPNYSSELNVNALLLGDSALYLCASSYTSGGYNEQFFGPGTRLTVL.

This rearrangement joins TRBV11-1 to TRBJ1-1; 8 nucleotides agree with TRBD1. J was trimmed by 0 bases and V by 3 bases; bases with no gene match: 6. CDR1 and CDR2 (germline): SGHAT, FQDESV (reference sequence). CDR3 size: 16 residues. CDR3 bases: TGTGCCAGCAGCTTCGACAGGGGAACTATGAACACTGAAGCTTTCTTT. It codes for CASSFDRGTMNTEAFF.

This clone has a single count. The CDR3 spells CATSRADRVRGNEQFF. The CDR3 DNA follows: TGTGCCACCAGCAGAGCAGACAGGGTAAGGGGCAATGAGCAGTTCTTC. The chain joins TRBV15 to TRBJ2-1, with 7 bases aligning to TRBD1. With V trimmed by 1 base and J by 6 bases, 9 bases remained unmatched. Germline V gene data show CDR1 as LNHNV and CDR2 as YYDKDF (reference sequence). This CDR3 contains 16 residues.

The chain has TRBV6-5 and TRBJ1-6; unclear D gene. Trimming removed 6 bases from V and 8 bases from J, with 8 bases in between. The germline V gene encodes CDR1 MNHEY and CDR2 SVGAGI. The CDR3 spans 12 residues. For the CDR3, the DNA is TGTGCCAGCAGACAACACGATTCACCCCTCCACTTT. Translated: CASRQHDSPLHF.

The chain joins TRBV19 to TRBJ2-1; D is uncertain. Trimming cost V 0 bases and J 12 bases, with 12 bases left between them. The CDR3 is made up of 13 amino acids. The germline V gene has CDR1 LNHDA and CDR2 SQIVND (reference sequence). The chain's CDR3 is CASSIEGSPGQFF. The CDR3 coding sequence is TGTGCCAGTAGTATAGAAGGAAGTCCGGGGCAGTTCTTC. The full variable domain, rest sourced from reference TRBV19 and TRBJ2-1, is DGGITQSPKYLFRKEGQNVTLSCEQNLNHDAMYWYRQDPGQGLRLIYYSQIVNDFQKGDIAEGYSVSREKKESFPLTVTSAQKNPTAFYLCASSIEGSPGQFFGPGTRLTVL.

The chain links TRBV3-1 (or the pseudogene TRBV3-2) to TRBJ2-3; D unresolved. CDR1 and CDR2 from the germline V gene are LGHDT and YNNKEL (reference sequence). V dropped 4 bases and J dropped 0 bases, with 8 bases sitting between them. CDR3 length equals 14 residues. The CDR3 DNA sequence: TGTGCCAGCAGCCCTCCCGGGAGCACAGATACGCAGTATTTT. Amino acids: CASSPPGSTDTQYF.

In its sample, this clone was seen a few times. The rearrangement links TRBV19 to TRBJ1-4; 7 bases agree with TRBD1. This CDR3 is 16 amino acids long. With 6 bases clipped from V and 8 bases from J, the junction kept 15 bases outside the gene matches. Germline V gene lookup returns CDR1 LNHDA and CDR2 SQIVND (reference sequence). The DNA for the CDR3 is TGTGCCAGTAGCGACTCGGACTGGGGACAGCGAGAAAAACTGTTTTTT. Translated: CASSDSDWGQREKLFF.

This clone showed up just once. The V gene is TRBV12-3 or TRBV12-4, the J gene TRBJ1-6; 7 positions match TRBD1. The V gene end was trimmed by 6 bases and the J gene end by 13 bases; junction bases not matched to a gene: 9. The CDR3 length is 13 residues. CDR3 loop: CASSPTGTGPLHF. CDR3 DNA sequence: TGTGCCAGCAGCCCGACAGGGACCGGGCCCCTCCACTTT.

The rearrangement uses TRBV5-1 and TRBJ2-3; perhaps TRBD1 as D (6 bases). Germline V CDR1 and CDR2: SGHRS, YFSETQ. The V end was cut by 3 bases, the J end by 1 base, with 18 bases between. There are 17 residues in the CDR3. This CDR3 reads CASSYTPKGVGTDTQYF. The CDR3 region has the DNA TGCGCCAGCAGCTATACACCTAAGGGGGTGGGCACAGATACGCAGTATTTT. The variable domain in full, completed from reference TRBV5-1 and TRBJ2-3, reads KAGVTQTPRYLIKTRGQQVTLSCSPISGHRSVSWYQQTPGQGLQFLFEYFSETQRNKGNFPGRFSGRQFSNSRSEMNVSTLELGDSALYLCASSYTPKGVGTDTQYFGPGTRLTVL.

The rearrangement joins TRBV7-9 to TRBJ1-4; TRBD1 is a possible D gene (5 bases). This CDR3 contains 15 residues. V was pared by 5 bases and J by 8 bases, with 18 bases between. The germline V gene has CDR1 SEHNR and CDR2 FQNEAQ (reference sequence). The CDR3 here is CASSLRSGIGEKLFF. The CDR3, as DNA: TGTGCCAGCAGCCTTCGATCAGGGATAGGAGAAAAACTGTTTTTT.

The gene calls are TRBV6-4 and TRBJ1-1; D not certain. The CDR3 sequence is 15 residues long. V was shortened by 7 bases and J by 1 base, with 16 bases between the two germline ends. From germline, CDR1 is MRHNA and CDR2 SNTAGT. The CDR3 DNA follows: TGTGCCAGCAAGTCCTTTGGTGAGGGGAACACTGAAGCTTTCTTT. Its translation is CASKSFGEGNTEAFF.

This chain joins TRBV2 and TRBJ1-6; 8 bases agree with TRBD1. The CDR3 is made up of 17 amino acids. With 0 bases clipped from V and 0 bases from J, the junction kept 1 base outside the gene matches. CDR1 and CDR2 from the germline V gene are SNHLY and FYNNEI. CDR3 in amino acids: CASSEAQGGSYNSPLHF. In DNA form, the CDR3 reads TGTGCCAGCAGTGAAGCACAGGGGGGCTCCTATAATTCACCCCTCCACTTT.

In its sample, this clone was seen once. This chain links TRBV5-6 with TRBJ1-3, with a weak D call TRBD1 (5 bases). CDR3 length: 15 residues. V was pared by 2 bases and J by 4 bases, with 13 bases between. CDR1 and CDR2 (germline): SGHDT, YYEEEE. In nucleotides, the CDR3 is TGTGCCAGCAGCTTTTCTCCAGGGAGGGGAAACACCATATATTTT. Translated: CASSFSPGRGNTIYF.

The chain recombines TRBV12-3 or TRBV12-4 with TRBJ2-7, with TRBD1 as a possible D gene (5 bases). Trimming stripped 3 bases from V and 6 bases from J, with 9 bases between. The CDR3 covers 12 residues. This chain's CDR3 is CASSFAGFEQYF. The CDR3 bases are TGTGCCAGCAGTTTTGCAGGGTTCGAGCAGTACTTC.

The chain has TRBV5-1 and TRBJ2-5; D may be TRBD1 (6 bases). The CDR3 extends over 15 amino acids. Trimming shortened V by 2 bases and J by 1 base, and 12 bases separated the two germline ends. Germline V lookup: CDR1 SGHRS, CDR2 YFSETQ. Written as DNA, the CDR3 is TGCGCCAGCAGCTTAGCAGGGGAAACCCAAGAGACCCAGTACTTC. Amino acids: CASSLAGETQETQYF.

The V and J genes are TRBV9 and TRBJ2-1, with 12 bases identical to TRBD2. Germline V gene lookup returns CDR1 SGDLS and CDR2 YYNGEE. This CDR3 is built from 15 residues. The J segment lost 6 bases and the V segment lost 4 bases, leaving 5 bases of the junction unmatched. The CDR3 region is CASSQGLAGPNEQFF. The CDR3 DNA follows: TGTGCCAGCAGCCAGGGACTAGCGGGCCCCAATGAGCAGTTCTTC.

V is TRBV7-8 and J is TRBJ2-2; TRBD1 matches at 9 bases. With V trimmed by 3 bases and J by 2 bases, 10 bases remained unmatched. The CDR3 contains 18 residues. Germline V gives CDR1 SGHVS, CDR2 FQNEAQ. The CDR3 reads CASSLRQGGGRNTGELFF. For the CDR3, the DNA is TGTGCCAGCAGCTTGCGACAGGGGGGCGGGAGAAACACCGGGGAGCTGTTTTTT.

V usage is TRBV5-5 and J usage is TRBJ1-1; D unclear. Germline-derived CDR1 and CDR2 are SGHKS and YYEKEE (reference sequence). V lost 0 bases and J lost 2, with 14 bases in between. The CDR3 sequence is 16 residues long. For the CDR3, the DNA is TGTGCCAGCAGCTTGGGGCGGGGTCTTCCCAACACTGAAGCTTTCTTT. Its protein is CASSLGRGLPNTEAFF. The variable domain in full, completed from reference TRBV5-5 and TRBJ1-1, reads DAGVTQSPTHLIKTRGQQVTLRCSPISGHKSVSWYQQVLGQGPQFIFQYYEKEERGRGNFPDRFSARQFPNYSSELNVNALLLGDSALYLCASSLGRGLPNTEAFFGQGTRLTVV.